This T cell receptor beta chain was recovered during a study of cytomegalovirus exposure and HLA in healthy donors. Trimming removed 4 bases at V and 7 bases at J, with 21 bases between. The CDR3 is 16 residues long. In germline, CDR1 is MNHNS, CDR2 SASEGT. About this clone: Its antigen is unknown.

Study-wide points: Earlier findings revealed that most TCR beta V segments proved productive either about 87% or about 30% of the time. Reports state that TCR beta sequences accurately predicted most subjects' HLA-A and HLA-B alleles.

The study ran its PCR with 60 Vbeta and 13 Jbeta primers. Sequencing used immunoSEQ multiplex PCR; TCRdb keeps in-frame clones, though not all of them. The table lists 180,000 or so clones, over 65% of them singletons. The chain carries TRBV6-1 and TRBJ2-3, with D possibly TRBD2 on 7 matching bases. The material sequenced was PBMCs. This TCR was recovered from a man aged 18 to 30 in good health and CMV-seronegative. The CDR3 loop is CASSGREGGGPYTQYF. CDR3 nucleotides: TGTGCCAGCAGTGGGCGTGAAGGGGGGGGGCCGTATACGCAGTATTTT.